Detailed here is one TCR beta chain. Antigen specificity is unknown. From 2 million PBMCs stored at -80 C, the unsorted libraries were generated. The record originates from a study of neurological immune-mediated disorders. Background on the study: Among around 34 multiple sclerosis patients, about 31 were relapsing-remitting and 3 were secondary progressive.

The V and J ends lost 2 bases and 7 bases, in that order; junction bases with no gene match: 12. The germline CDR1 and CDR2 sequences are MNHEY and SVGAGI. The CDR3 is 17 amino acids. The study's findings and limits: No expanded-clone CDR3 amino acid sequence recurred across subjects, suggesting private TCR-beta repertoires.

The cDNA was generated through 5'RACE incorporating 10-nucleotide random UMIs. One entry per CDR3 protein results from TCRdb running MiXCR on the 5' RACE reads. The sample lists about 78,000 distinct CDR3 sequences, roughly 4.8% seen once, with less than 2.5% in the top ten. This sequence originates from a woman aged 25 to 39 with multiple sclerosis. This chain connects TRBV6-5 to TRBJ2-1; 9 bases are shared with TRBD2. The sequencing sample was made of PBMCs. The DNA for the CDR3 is TGTGCCAGCAGTTACAAGGGACTAGCAGGGGTAAGGAATGAGCAGTTCTTC. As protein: CASSYKGLAGVRNEQFF.